A selection of T cell receptor beta chains follows, all from one sample in a study of blood T cell repertoires in COVID-19. Produced via immunoSEQ multiplex PCR; TCRdb's table is partial and in-frame only. This sample carries hundreds of thousands of clones, about 82% of them seen once, and the ten largest clones take about 7%. The sequenced sample was peripheral blood. The receptors originated from a human donor in a cohort sampled during active COVID-19. Each CDR3 is given with its conserved first and last residue. The D gene is left open where the match is weak.

d_call: NA; v_call: TRBV10-3; j_call: TRBJ1-1; cdr3_nt: TGTGCCATCAGACTACAGGAGAAGAACACTGAAGCTTTCTTT; cdr3_aa: CAIRLQEKNTEAFF
d_call: TRBD1; v_call: TRBV4-1; j_call: TRBJ2-1; cdr3_nt: TGCGCCAGCAGCCAACGAGGACAGGGGAGAGGGTTTTACAATGAGCAGTTCTTC; cdr3_aa: CASSQRGQGRGFYNEQFF
d_call: TRBD2; v_call: TRBV14; j_call: TRBJ2-1; cdr3_nt: TGTGCCAGCAGCTCGGGACTAGCGGGGAACAATGAGCAGTTCTTC; cdr3_aa: CASSSGLAGNNEQFF
d_call: TRBD2; v_call: TRBV6-5; j_call: TRBJ2-1; cdr3_nt: TGTGCCACCCGACTAGCGGGGAGCAATGAGCAGTTCTTC; cdr3_aa: CATRLAGSNEQFF
d_call: NA; v_call: TRBV27; j_call: TRBJ2-2; cdr3_nt: NA; cdr3_aa: CASSLSLRTGNTGELFF
d_call: NA; v_call: TRBV24-1; j_call: TRBJ2-1; cdr3_nt: TGTGCCACCAGTGATCGGTACAATGAGCAGTTCTTC; cdr3_aa: CATSDRYNEQFF
d_call: NA; v_call: TRBV30; j_call: TRBJ1-5; cdr3_nt: TGTGCTTTGGGGGGACGGCCGTATAGCAATCAGCCCCAGCATTTT; cdr3_aa: CALGGRPYSNQPQHF
d_call: TRBD1; v_call: TRBV6-5; j_call: TRBJ1-4; cdr3_nt: TGTGCCAGCAGGCAGGGGGCAACTAATGAAAAACTGTTTTTT; cdr3_aa: CASRQGATNEKLFF
d_call: NA; v_call: TRBV24-1; j_call: TRBJ1-5; cdr3_nt: TGTGCCACCAGTGAAGCTAGCAATCAGCCCCAGCATTTT; cdr3_aa: CATSEASNQPQHF
d_call: NA; v_call: TRBV7-9; j_call: TRBJ1-5; cdr3_nt: TGTGCCAGCAGCTCGGACAACTGGCAGCCCCAGCATTTT; cdr3_aa: CASSSDNWQPQHF